This T cell receptor (beta chain) was recorded in a study of blood T cell repertoires in COVID-19. Germline assignment: CDR1 LNHNV and CDR2 YYDKDF (reference sequence). Trimming took 2 bases from V and 8 from J; bases not matched to a gene: 20. The CDR3 loop spans 18 amino acids. Here immunoSEQ multiplex PCR was the method, and the copy in TCRdb shows in-frame clones only, minus some. The sample lists roughly 100,000 clones; approximately 92% were seen once. The chain combines TRBV15 with TRBJ1-2; 7 nucleotides align to TRBD1. This clonotype originated in a man between 18 and 29 years old with acute or convalescent COVID-19. The material sequenced was peripheral blood. This chain's CDR3 is CATSRPGDGTVIWQGYTF. The CDR3 DNA reads TGTGCCACCAGCAGACCAGGGGATGGGACAGTAATTTGGCAGGGCTACACCTTC.